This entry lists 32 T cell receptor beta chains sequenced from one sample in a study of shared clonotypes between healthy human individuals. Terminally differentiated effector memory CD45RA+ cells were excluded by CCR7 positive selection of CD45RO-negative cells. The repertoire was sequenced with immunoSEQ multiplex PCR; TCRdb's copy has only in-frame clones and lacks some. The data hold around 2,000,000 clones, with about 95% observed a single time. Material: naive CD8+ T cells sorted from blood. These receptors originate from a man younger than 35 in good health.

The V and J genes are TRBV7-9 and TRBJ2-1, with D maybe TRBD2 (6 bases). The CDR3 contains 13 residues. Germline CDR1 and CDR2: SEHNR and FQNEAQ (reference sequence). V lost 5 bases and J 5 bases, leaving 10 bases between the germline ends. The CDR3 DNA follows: TGTGCCAGCAGCAACCGGGGGAACAATGAGCAGTTCTTC. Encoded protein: CASSNRGNNEQFF.

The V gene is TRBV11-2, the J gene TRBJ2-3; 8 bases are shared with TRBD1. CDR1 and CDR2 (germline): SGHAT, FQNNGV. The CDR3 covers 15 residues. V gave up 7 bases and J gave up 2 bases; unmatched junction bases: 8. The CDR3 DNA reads TGTGCCAGCACCTATGGGACAGGATACACAGATACGCAGTATTTT. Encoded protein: CASTYGTGYTDTQYF.

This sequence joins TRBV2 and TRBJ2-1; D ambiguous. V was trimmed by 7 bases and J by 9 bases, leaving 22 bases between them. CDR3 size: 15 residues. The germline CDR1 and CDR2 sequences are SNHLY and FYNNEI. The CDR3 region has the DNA TGTGCCAGCATTCCCCCTGACGGTGACATGGGTGAGCAGTTCTTC. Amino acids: CASIPPDGDMGEQFF.

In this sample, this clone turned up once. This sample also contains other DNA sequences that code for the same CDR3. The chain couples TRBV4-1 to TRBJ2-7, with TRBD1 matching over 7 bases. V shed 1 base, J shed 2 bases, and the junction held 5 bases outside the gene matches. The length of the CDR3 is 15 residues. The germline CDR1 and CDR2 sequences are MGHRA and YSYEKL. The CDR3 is CASSQGQGVPYEQYF. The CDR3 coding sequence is TGCGCCAGCAGCCAAGGGCAGGGGGTTCCCTACGAGCAGTACTTC.

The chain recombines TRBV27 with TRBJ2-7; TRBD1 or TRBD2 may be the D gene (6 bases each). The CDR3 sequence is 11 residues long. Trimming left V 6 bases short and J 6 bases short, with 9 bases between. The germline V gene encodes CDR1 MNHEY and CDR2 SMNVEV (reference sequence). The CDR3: CASREGGEQYF. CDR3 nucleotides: TGTGCCAGCAGGGAGGGGGGCGAGCAGTACTTC.

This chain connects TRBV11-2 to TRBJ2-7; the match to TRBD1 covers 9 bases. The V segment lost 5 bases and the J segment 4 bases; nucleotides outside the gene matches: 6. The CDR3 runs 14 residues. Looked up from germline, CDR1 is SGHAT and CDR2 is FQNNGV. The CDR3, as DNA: TGTGCCAGCAGCCTGGACAGGGGTCAGTACGAGCAGTACTTC. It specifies CASSLDRGQYEQYF. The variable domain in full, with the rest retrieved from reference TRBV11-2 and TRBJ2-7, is EAGVAQSPRYKIIEKRQSVAFWCNPISGHATLYWYQQILGQGPKLLIQFQNNGVVDDSQLPKDRFSAERLKGVDSTLKIQPAKLEDSAVYLCASSLDRGQYEQYFGPGTRLTVT.

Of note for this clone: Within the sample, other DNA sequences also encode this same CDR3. For the CDR3, the DNA is TGTGCCAGCAGTTTAACAGGGGGCGAAGAGACCCAGTACTTC. It codes for CASSLTGGEETQYF. This chain connects TRBV28 to TRBJ2-5; 9 bases line up with TRBD1. Losses at the gene ends were 2 bases for V and 3 bases for J; bases not matched to a gene: 1. Per the germline V gene, CDR1 is MDHEN and CDR2 is SYDVKM. The CDR3 extends over 14 amino acids.

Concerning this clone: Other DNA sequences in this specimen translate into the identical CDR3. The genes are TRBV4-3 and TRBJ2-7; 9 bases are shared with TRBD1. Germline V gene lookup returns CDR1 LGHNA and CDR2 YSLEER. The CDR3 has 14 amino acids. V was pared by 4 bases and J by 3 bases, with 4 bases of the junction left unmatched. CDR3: CASSLDRGSYEQYF. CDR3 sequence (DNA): TGCGCCAGCAGCCTAGACAGGGGGAGCTACGAGCAGTACTTC.

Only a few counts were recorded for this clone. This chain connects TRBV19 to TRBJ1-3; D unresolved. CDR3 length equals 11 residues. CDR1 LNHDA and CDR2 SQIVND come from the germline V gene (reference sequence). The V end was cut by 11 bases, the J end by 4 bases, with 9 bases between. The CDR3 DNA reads TGTGCCCTGGAGGCCGGAAACACCATATATTTT. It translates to CALEAGNTIYF.

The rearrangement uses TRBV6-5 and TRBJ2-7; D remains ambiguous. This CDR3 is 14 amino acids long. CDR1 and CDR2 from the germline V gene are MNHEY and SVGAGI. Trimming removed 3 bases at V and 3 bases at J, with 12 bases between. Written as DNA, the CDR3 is TGTGCCAGCAGTTATAGCCCTGTGGACTACGAGCAGTACTTC. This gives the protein CASSYSPVDYEQYF.

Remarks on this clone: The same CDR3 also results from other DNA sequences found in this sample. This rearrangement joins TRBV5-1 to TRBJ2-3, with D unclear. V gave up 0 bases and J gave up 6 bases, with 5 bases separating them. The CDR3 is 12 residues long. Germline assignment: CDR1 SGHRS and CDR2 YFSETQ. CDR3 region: CASSLAPDTQYF. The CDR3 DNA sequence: TGCGCCAGCAGCTTGGCTCCTGATACGCAGTATTTT.

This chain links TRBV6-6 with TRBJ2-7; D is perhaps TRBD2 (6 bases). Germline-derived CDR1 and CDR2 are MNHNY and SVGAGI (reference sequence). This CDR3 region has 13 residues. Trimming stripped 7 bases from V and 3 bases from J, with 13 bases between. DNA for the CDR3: TGTGCCAGCAACAGCGGGCCCTTCTACGAGCAGTACTTC. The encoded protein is CASNSGPFYEQYF.

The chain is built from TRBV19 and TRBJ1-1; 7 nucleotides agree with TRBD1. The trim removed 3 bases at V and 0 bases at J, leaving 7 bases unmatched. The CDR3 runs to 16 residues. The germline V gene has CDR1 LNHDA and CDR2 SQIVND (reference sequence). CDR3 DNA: TGTGCCAGTAGTATCTACAGGGGTATTGTGAACACTGAAGCTTTCTTT. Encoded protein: CASSIYRGIVNTEAFF.

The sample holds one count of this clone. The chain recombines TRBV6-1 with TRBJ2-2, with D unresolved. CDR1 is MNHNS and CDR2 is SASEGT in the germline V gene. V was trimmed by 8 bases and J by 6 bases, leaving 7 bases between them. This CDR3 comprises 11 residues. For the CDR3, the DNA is TGTGCCAGCTTTATGGCCGGGGAGCTGTTTTTT. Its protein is CASFMAGELFF.

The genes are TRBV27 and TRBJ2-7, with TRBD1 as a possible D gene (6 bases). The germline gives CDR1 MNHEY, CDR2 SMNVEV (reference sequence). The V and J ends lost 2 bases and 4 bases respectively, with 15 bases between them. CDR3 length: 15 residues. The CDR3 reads CASSLRQGSQYEQYF. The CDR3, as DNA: TGTGCCAGCAGTTTACGTCAGGGGAGCCAGTACGAGCAGTACTTC.

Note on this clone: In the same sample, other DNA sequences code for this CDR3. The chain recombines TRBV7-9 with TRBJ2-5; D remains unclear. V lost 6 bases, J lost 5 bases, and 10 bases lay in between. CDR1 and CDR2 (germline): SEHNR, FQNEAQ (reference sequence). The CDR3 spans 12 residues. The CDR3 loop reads CASSSPLETQYF. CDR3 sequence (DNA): TGTGCCAGCAGTTCCCCCCTGGAGACCCAGTACTTC.

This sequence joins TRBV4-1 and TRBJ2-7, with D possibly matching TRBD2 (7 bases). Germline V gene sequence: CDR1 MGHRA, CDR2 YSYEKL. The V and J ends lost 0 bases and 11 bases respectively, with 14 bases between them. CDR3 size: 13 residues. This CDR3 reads CASSQDLGGHEYF. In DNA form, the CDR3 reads TGCGCCAGCAGCCAAGATTTGGGGGGGCACGAGTACTTC.

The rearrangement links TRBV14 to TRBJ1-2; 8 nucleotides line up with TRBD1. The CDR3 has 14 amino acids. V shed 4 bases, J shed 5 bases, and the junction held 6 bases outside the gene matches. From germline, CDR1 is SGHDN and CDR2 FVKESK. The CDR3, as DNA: TGTGCCAGCAGCCCCGGACAGGGAAGGTATGGCTACACCTTC. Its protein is CASSPGQGRYGYTF.

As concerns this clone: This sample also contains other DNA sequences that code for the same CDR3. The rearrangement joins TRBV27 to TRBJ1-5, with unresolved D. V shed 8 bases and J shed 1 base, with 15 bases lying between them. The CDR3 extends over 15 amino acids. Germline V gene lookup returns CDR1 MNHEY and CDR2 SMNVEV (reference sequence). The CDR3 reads CASSPGPGSNQPQHF. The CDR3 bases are TGTGCCAGCTCCCCCGGGCCCGGCAGCAATCAGCCCCAGCATTTT.

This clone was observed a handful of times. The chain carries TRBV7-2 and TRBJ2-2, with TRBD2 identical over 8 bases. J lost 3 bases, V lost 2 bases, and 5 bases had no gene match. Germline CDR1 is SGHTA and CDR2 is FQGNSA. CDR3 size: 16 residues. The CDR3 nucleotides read TGTGCCAGCAGCTTACCGGGGGGGCCAGACACCGGGGAGCTGTTTTTT. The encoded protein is CASSLPGGPDTGELFF. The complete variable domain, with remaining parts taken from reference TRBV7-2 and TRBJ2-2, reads GAGVSQSPSNKVTEKGKDVELRCDPISGHTALYWYRQSLGQGLEFLIYFQGNSAPDKSGLPSDRFSAERTGGSVSTLTIQRTQQEDSAVYLCASSLPGGPDTGELFFGEGSRLTVL.

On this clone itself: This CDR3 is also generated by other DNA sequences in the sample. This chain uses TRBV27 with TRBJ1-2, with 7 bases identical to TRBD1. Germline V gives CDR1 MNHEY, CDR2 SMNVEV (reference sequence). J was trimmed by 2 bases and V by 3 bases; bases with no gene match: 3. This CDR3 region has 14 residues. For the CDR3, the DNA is TGTGCCAGCAGTTTCCTACAGGGGAACTATGGCTACACCTTC. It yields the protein CASSFLQGNYGYTF.

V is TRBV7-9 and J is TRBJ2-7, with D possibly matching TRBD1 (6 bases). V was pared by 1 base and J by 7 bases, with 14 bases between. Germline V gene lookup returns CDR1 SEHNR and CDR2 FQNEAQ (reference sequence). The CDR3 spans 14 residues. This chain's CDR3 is CASSLVSTGFEQYF. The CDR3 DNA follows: TGTGCCAGCAGCTTAGTCTCTACAGGGTTTGAGCAGTACTTC. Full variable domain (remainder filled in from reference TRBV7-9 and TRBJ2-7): DTGVSQNPRHKITKRGQNVTFRCDPISEHNRLYWYRQTLGQGPEFLTYFQNEAQLEKSRLLSDRFSAERPKGSFSTLEIQRTEQGDSAMYLCASSLVSTGFEQYFGPGTRLTVT.

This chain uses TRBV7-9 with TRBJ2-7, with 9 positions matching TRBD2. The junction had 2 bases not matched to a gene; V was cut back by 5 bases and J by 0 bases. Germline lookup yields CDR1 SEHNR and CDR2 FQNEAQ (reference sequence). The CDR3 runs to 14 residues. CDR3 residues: CASSASGDSYEQYF. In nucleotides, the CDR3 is TGTGCCAGCAGCGCTAGCGGGGACTCCTACGAGCAGTACTTC.

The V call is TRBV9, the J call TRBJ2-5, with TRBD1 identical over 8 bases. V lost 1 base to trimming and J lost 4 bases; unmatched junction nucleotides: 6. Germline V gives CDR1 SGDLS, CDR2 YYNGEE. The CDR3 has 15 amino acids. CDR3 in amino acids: CASSVSPTGVETQYF. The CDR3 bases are TGTGCCAGCAGCGTATCCCCGACAGGGGTAGAGACCCAGTACTTC.

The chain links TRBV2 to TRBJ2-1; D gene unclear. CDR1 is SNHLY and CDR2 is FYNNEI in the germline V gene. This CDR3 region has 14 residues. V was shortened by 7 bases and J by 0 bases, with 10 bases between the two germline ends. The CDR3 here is CASTDLSSYNEQFF. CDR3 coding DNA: TGTGCCAGCACGGACCTGAGCTCCTACAATGAGCAGTTCTTC.

This CDR3 is CASSLGGEGVGQPQHF. CDR3 in DNA: TGTGCCAGCAGCTTGGGAGGTGAGGGGGTAGGTCAGCCCCAGCATTTT. The chain joins TRBV5-6 to TRBJ1-5; TRBD1 is a possible D gene (6 bases). CDR1 and CDR2 from the germline V gene are SGHDT and YYEEEE. CDR3 size: 16 residues. Trimming removed 0 bases from V and 6 bases from J, with 16 bases in between.

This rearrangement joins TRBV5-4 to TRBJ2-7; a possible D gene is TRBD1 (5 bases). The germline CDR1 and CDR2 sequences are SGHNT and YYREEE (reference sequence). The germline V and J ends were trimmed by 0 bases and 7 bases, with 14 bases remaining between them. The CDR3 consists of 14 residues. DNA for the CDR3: TGTGCCAGCAGCTTGGTTGGGGCGACGGATGAGCAGTACTTC. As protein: CASSLVGATDEQYF.

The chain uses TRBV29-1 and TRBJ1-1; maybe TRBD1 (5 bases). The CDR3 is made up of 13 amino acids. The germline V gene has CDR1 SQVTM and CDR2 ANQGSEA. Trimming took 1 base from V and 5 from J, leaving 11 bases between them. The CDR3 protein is CSVEGSGGTEAFF. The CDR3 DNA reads TGCAGCGTTGAAGGGTCTGGGGGGACTGAAGCTTTCTTT. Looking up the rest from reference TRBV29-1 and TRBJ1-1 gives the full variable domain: SAVISQKPSRDICQRGTSLTIQCQVDSQVTMMFWYRQQPGQSLTLIATANQGSEATYESGFVIDKFPISRPNLTFSTLTVSNMSPEDSSIYLCSVEGSGGTEAFFGQGTRLTVV.

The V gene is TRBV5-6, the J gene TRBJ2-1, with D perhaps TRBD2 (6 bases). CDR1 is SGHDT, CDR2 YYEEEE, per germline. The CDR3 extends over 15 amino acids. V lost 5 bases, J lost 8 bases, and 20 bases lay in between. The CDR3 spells CASSFVPGTQDEQFF. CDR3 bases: TGTGCCAGCAGTTTTGTGCCCGGGACTCAGGATGAGCAGTTCTTC. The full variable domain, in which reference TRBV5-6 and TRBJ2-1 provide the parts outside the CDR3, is DAGVTQSPTHLIKTRGQQVTLRCSPKSGHDTVSWYQQALGQGPQFIFQYYEEEERQRGNFPDRFSGHQFPNYSSELNVNALLLGDSALYLCASSFVPGTQDEQFFGPGTRLTVL.

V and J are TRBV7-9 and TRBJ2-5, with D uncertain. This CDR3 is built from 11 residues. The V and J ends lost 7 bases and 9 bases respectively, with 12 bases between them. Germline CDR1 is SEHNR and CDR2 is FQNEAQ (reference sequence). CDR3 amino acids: CASTLLSAQYF. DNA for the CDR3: TGTGCCAGCACCCTCCTTTCCGCCCAGTACTTC.

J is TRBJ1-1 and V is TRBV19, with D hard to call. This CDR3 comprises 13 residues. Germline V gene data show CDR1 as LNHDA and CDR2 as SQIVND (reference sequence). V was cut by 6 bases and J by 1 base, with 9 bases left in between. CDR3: CASSSASNTEAFF. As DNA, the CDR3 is TGTGCCAGTAGCTCGGCCTCGAACACTGAAGCTTTCTTT. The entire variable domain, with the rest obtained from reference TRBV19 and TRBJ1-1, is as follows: DGGITQSPKYLFRKEGQNVTLSCEQNLNHDAMYWYRQDPGQGLRLIYYSQIVNDFQKGDIAEGYSVSREKKESFPLTVTSAQKNPTAFYLCASSSASNTEAFFGQGTRLTVV.

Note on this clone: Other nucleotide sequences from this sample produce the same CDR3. CDR3 protein: CASSLEAYEQYF. Here the CDR3 DNA reads TGCGCCAGCAGCTTGGAGGCCTACGAGCAGTACTTC. The chain combines TRBV5-1 with TRBJ2-7; D gene uncertain. Trimming left V 0 bases short and J 2 bases short, with 3 bases between. Germline CDR1 SGHRS, CDR2 YFSETQ. The CDR3 sequence is 12 residues long.